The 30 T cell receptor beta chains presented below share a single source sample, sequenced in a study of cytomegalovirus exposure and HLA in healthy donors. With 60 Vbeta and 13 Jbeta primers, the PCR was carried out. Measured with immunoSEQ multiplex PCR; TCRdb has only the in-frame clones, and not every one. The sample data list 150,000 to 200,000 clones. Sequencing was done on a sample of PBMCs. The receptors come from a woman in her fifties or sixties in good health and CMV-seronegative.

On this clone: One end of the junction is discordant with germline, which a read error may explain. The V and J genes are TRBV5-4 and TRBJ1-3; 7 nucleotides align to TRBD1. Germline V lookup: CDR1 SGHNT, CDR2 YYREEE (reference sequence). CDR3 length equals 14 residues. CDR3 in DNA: TGTGCCAGCAGCCCAAAAACGGAGACAGGGCCGGTCAGTTTT. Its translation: CASSPKTETGPVSF.

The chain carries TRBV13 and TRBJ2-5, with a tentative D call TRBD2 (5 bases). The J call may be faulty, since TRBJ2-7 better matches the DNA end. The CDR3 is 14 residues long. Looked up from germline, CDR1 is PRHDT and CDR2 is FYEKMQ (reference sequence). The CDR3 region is CASSPRVTGYEQYF. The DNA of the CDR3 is TGTGCCAGCAGCCCCCGGGTAACGGGGTACGAGCAGTACTTC.

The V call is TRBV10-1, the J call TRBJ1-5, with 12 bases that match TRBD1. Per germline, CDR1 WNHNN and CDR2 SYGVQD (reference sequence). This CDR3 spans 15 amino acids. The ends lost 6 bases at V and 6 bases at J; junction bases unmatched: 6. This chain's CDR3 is CASSAGQGAGQPQHF. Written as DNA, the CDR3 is TGCGCCAGCAGCGCGGGACAGGGGGCCGGTCAGCCCCAGCATTTT.

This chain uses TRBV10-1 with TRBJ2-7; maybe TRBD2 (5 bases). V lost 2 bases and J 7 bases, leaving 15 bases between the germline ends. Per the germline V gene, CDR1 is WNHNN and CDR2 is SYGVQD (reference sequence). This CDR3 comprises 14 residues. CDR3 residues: CASSEVPAADEQYF. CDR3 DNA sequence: TGCGCCAGCAGTGAGGTTCCCGCAGCGGATGAGCAGTACTTC.

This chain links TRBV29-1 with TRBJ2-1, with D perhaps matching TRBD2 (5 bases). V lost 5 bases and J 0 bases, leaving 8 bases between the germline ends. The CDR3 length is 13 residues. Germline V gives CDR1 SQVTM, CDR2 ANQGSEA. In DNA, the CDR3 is TGCAGCGTTAGCGGAGACTCCTACAATGAGCAGTTCTTC. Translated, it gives CSVSGDSYNEQFF.

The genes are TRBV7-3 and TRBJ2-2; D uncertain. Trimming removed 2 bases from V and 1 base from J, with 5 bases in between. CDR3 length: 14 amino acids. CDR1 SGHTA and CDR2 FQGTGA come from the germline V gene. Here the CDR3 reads CASSLLQNTGELFF. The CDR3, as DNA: TGTGCCAGCAGCTTATTACAGAACACCGGGGAGCTGTTTTTT.

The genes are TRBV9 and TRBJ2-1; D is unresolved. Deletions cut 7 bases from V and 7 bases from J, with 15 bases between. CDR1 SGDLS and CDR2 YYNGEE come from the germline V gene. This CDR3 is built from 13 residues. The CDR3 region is CASSPGVGNEQFF. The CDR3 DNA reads TGTGCCAGCTCACCGGGTGTTGGGAATGAGCAGTTCTTC.

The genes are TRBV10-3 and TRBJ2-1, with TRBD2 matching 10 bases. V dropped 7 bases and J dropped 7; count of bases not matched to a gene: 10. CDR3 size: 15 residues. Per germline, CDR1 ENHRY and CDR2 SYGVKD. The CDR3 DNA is TGTGCCATCAACAGCGGGAGGGCCCATAATAATGAGCAGTTCTTC. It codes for CAINSGRAHNNEQFF.

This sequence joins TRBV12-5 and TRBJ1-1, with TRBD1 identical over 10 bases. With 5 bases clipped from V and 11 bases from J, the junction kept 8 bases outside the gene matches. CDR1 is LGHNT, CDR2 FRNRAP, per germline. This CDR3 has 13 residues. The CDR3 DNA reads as TGTGCTAGTGGTGCGGGACAGGGGATTGGGGCTTTCTTT. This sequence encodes CASGAGQGIGAFF.

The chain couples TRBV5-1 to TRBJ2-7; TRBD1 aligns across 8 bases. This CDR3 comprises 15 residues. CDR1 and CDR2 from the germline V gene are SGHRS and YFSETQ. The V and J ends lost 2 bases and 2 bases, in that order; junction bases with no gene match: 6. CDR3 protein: CASSLSGTGTYEQYF. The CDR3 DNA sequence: TGCGCCAGCAGCTTATCCGGGACAGGTACCTACGAGCAGTACTTC.

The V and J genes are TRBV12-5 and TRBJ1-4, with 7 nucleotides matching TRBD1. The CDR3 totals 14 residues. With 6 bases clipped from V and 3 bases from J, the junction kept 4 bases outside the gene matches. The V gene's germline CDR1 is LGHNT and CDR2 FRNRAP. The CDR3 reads CASGRQGPNEKLFF. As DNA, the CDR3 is TGTGCTAGTGGCAGACAGGGACCTAATGAAAAACTGTTTTTT.

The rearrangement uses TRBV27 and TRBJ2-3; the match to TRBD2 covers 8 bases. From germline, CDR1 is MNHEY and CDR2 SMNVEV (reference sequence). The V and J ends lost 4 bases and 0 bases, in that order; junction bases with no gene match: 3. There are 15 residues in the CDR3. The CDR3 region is CASSSSGFSTDTQYF. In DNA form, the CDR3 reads TGTGCCAGCAGTTCTAGCGGGTTTAGCACAGATACGCAGTATTTT.

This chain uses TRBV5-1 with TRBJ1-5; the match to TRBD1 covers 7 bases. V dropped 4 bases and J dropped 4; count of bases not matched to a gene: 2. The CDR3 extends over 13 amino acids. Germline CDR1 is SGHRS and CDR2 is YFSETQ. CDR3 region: CASSQGQNQPQHF. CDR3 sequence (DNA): TGCGCCAGCAGCCAGGGACAGAATCAGCCCCAGCATTTT.

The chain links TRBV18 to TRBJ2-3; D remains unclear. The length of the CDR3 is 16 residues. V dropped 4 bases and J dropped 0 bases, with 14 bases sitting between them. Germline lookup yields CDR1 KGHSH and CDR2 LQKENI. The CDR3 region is CASSLLGLVSTDTQYF. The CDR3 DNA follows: TGTGCCAGCTCACTGCTAGGTCTTGTTAGCACAGATACGCAGTATTTT.

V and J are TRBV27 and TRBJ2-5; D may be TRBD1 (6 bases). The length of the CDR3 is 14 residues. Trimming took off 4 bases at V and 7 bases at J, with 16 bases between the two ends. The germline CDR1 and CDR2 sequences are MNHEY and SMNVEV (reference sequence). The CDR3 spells CASSSGQFSGTQYF. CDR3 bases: TGTGCCAGCAGTTCCGGACAGTTTTCCGGGACCCAGTACTTC.

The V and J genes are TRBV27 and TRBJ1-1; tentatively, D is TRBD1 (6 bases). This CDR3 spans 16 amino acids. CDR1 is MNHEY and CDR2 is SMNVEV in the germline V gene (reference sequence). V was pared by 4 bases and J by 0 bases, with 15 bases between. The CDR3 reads CASSYRGGRVNTEAFF. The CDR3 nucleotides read TGTGCCAGCAGTTATAGGGGGGGCAGGGTGAACACTGAAGCTTTCTTT.

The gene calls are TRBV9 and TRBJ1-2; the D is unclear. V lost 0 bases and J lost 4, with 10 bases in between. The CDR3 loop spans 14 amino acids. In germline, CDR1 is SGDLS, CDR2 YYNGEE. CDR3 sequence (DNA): TGTGCCAGCAGCGTAGCTACGTTGAGCTATGGCTACACCTTC. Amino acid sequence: CASSVATLSYGYTF.

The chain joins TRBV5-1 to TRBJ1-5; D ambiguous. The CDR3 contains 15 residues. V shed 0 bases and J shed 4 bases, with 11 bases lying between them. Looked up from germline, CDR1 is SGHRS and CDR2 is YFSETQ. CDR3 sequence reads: CASSLDRGPNQPQHF. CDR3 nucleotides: TGCGCCAGCAGCTTGGATCGGGGTCCAAATCAGCCCCAGCATTTT. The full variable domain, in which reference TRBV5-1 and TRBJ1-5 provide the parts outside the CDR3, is KAGVTQTPRYLIKTRGQQVTLSCSPISGHRSVSWYQQTPGQGLQFLFEYFSETQRNKGNFPGRFSGRQFSNSRSEMNVSTLELGDSALYLCASSLDRGPNQPQHFGDGTRLSIL.

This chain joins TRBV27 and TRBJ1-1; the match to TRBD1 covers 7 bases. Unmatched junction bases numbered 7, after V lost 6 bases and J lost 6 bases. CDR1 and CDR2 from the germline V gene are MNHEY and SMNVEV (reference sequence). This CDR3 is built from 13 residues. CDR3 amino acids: CASSRQGTSEAFF. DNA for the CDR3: TGTGCCAGCAGCCGACAGGGTACTTCTGAAGCTTTCTTT.

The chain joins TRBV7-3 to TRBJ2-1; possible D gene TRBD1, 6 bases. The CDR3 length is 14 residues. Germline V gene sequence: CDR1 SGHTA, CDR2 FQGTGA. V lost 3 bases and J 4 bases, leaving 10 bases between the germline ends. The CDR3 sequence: CASSLDDRYNEQFF. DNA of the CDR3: TGTGCCAGCAGCTTGGACGACAGGTACAATGAGCAGTTCTTC. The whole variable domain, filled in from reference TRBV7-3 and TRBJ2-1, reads GAGVSQTPSNKVTEKGKYVELRCDPISGHTALYWYRQSLGQGPEFLIYFQGTGAADDSGLPNDRFFAVRPEGSVSTLKIQRTERGDSAVYLCASSLDDRYNEQFFGPGTRLTVL.

This chain's CDR3 is CASSQETASYEQYF. The CDR3 bases are TGCGCCAGCAGCCAGGAGACAGCCTCCTACGAGCAGTACTTC. The rearrangement links TRBV5-1 to TRBJ2-7, with D perhaps TRBD1 (5 bases). This CDR3 has 14 residues. CDR1 is SGHRS, CDR2 YFSETQ, per germline. Trimming took off 4 bases at V and 0 bases at J, with 11 bases between the two ends.

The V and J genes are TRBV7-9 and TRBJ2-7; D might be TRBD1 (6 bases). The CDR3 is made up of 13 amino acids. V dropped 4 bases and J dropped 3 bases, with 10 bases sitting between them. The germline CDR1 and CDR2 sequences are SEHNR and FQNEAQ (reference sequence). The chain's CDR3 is CASSSTGFYEQYF. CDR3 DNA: TGTGCCAGCAGCTCGACAGGTTTCTACGAGCAGTACTTC.

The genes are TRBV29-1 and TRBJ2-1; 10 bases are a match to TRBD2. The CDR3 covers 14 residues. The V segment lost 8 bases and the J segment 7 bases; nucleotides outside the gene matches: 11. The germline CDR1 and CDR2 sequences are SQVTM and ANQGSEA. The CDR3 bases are TGCAGCTCAGAGGGACAACTAGCGGGGAATGAGCAGTTCTTC. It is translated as CSSEGQLAGNEQFF.

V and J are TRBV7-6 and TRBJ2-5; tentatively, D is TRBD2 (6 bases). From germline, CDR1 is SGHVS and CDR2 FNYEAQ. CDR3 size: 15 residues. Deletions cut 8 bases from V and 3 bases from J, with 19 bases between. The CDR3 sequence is CASSRLWGEKETQYF. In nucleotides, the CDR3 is TGTGCCAGCTCCCGGCTGTGGGGGGAGAAAGAGACCCAGTACTTC.

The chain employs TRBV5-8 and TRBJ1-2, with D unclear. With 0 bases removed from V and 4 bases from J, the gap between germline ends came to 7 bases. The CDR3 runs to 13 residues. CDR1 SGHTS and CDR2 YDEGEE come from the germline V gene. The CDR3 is CASSLDQSYGYTF. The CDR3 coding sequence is TGTGCCAGCAGCTTGGATCAGTCCTATGGCTACACCTTC. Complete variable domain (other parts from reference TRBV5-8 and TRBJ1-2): EAGVTQSPTHLIKTRGQQATLRCSPISGHTSVYWYQQALGLGLQFLLWYDEGEERNRGNFPPRFSGRQFPNYSSELNVNALELEDSALYLCASSLDQSYGYTFGSGTRLTVV.

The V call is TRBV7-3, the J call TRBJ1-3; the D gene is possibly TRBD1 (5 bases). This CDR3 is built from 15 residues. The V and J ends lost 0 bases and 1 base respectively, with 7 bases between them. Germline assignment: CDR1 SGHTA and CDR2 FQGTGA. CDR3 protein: CASSLTRGSGNTIYF. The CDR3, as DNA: TGTGCCAGCAGCTTAACTCGGGGGTCTGGAAACACCATATATTTT. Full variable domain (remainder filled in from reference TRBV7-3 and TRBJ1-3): GAGVSQTPSNKVTEKGKYVELRCDPISGHTALYWYRQSLGQGPEFLIYFQGTGAADDSGLPNDRFFAVRPEGSVSTLKIQRTERGDSAVYLCASSLTRGSGNTIYFGEGSWLTVV.

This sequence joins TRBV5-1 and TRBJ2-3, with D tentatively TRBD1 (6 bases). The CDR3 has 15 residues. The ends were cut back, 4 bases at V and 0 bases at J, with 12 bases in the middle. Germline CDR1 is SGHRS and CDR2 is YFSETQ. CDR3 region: CASSQDRYSTDTQYF. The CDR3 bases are TGCGCCAGCAGCCAGGACAGATATAGCACAGATACGCAGTATTTT. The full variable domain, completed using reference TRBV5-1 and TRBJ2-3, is KAGVTQTPRYLIKTRGQQVTLSCSPISGHRSVSWYQQTPGQGLQFLFEYFSETQRNKGNFPGRFSGRQFSNSRSEMNVSTLELGDSALYLCASSQDRYSTDTQYFGPGTRLTVL.

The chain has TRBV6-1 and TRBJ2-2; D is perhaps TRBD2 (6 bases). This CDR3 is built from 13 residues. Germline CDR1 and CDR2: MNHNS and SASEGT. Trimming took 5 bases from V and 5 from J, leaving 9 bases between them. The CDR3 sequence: CASSLGGTGELFF. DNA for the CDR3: TGTGCCAGCAGTTTGGGGGGTACCGGGGAGCTGTTTTTT.

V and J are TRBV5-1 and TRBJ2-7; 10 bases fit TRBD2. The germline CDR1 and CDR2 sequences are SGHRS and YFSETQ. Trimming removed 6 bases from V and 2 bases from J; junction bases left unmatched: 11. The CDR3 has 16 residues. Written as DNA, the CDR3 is TGCGCCAGCACCTGGGGATCTAGCGGGGGCCCCTACGAGCAGTACTTC. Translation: CASTWGSSGGPYEQYF.

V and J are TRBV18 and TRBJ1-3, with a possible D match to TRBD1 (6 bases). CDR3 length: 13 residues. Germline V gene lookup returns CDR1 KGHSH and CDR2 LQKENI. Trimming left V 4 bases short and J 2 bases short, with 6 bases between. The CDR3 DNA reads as TGTGCCAGCTCACAGGGGGCTGGAAACACCATATATTTT. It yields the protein CASSQGAGNTIYF. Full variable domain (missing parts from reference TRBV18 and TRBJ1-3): NAGVMQNPRHLVRRRGQEARLRCSPMKGHSHVYWYRQLPEEGLKFMVYLQKENIIDESGMPKERFSAEFPKEGPSILRIQQVVRGDSAAYFCASSQGAGNTIYFGEGSWLTVV.